The present entry profiles one T cell receptor beta chain with its context. V trimming: 0 bases; J trimming: 8 bases; junction bases outside the gene matches: 10. The CDR3 totals 15 residues. Germline V gives CDR1 SGDLS, CDR2 YYNGEE. This sample was included in a study of OX40 agonist ivuxolimab in advanced cancers. Only in-frame clones appear in the TCRdb table, and some are missing; sequencing was by immunoSEQ multiplex PCR. Of over 60,000 clones in the sample, around 89% are singletons; the top ten hold 0.94%. The receptor comes from an adult with an advanced solid tumor such as melanoma, head and neck, liver or kidney cancer. The specimen comprised CD4+ or CD8+ T cells sorted from blood, sampled in a trial of the OX40 agonist ivuxolimab. This chain connects TRBV9 to TRBJ1-2; 7 nucleotides match TRBD1. The CDR3 region is CASSVETGSPLGYTF. The CDR3 nucleotides are TGTGCCAGCAGCGTAGAGACAGGGTCTCCGCTAGGCTACACCTTC. The variable domain in full, completed from reference TRBV9 and TRBJ1-2, reads DSGVTQTPKHLITATGQRVTLRCSPRSGDLSVYWYQQSLDQGLQFLIQYYNGEERAKGNILERFSAQQFPDLHSELNLSSLELGDSALYFCASSVETGSPLGYTFGSGTRLTVV.